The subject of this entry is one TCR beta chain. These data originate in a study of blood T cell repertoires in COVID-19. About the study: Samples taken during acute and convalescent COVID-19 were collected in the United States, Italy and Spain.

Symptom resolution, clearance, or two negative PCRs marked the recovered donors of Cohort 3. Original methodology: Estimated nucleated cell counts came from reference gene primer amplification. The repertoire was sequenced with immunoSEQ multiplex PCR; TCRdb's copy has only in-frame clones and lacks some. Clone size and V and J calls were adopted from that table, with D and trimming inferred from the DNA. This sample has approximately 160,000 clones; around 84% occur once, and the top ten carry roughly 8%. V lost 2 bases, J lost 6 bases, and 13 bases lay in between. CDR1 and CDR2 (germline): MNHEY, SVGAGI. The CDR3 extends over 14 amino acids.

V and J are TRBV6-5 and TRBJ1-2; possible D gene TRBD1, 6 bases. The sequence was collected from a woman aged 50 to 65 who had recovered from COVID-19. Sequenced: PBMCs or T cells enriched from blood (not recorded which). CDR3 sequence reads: CASSYELGGNGYTF. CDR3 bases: TGTGCCAGCAGTTACGAATTAGGGGGAAATGGCTACACCTTC.